The 13 T cell receptor beta chains in this list originate from one sample, sequenced in a study of blood T cells in healthy people across ages. Primers used in a second PCR of about 7 to 11 cycles were a sample-barcoded 5' primer and a J-beta primer mix. TCRdb analysed the 5' RACE reads with MiXCR anew, one entry per CDR3 protein. This sample carries 1.5 million to 2 million distinct CDR3 sequences, approximately 40% of them seen once, and the ten largest clones take under 30%. Specimen: blood. These receptors were collected from a human donor in good health.

The chain couples TRBV28 to TRBJ2-1; D gene ambiguous. Trimming took 8 bases from V and 2 from J, leaving 10 bases between them. Germline V gives CDR1 MDHEN, CDR2 SYDVKM. The CDR3 totals 13 residues. CDR3 in amino acids: CASATGPYNEQFF. CDR3 DNA sequence: TGTGCCAGCGCGACGGGTCCCTACAATGAGCAGTTCTTC.

This clonotype was seen many times. The chain links TRBV20-1 to TRBJ2-5, with D perhaps being TRBD1 or TRBD2 (6 bases each). The germline gives CDR1 DFQATT, CDR2 SNEGSKA (reference sequence). The CDR3 contains 14 residues. CDR3 in amino acids: CIQLRGQWQETQYF. DNA for the CDR3: TGCATTCAATTACGGGGGCAGTGGCAAGAGACCCAGTACTTC.

The chain uses TRBV5-8 and TRBJ2-3; possible D gene TRBD2, 6 bases. Per germline, CDR1 SGHTS and CDR2 YDEGEE. CDR3 length: 16 residues. Trimming took off 3 bases at V and 2 bases at J, with 16 bases between the two ends. The CDR3 sequence is CASSSRPGGVTDTQYF. The CDR3, as DNA: TGTGCCAGCAGCTCCCGCCCCGGAGGGGTCACAGATACGCAGTATTTT.

As DNA, the CDR3 is TGTGCCAGCAGCTTATCAGGGGGCGAAGACGAGCAGTACTTC. Its protein product is CASSLSGGEDEQYF. The chain combines TRBV7-2 with TRBJ2-7, with TRBD1 matching over 8 bases. The CDR3 is 14 residues long. Germline-derived CDR1 and CDR2 are SGHTA and FQGNSA. V shed 2 bases and J 5 bases; nucleotides not matched to a gene: 5.

In this sample, this clonotype turned up a few times. The J gene is TRBJ2-1, the V gene TRBV4-1; perhaps TRBD1 as D (6 bases). CDR1 is MGHRA and CDR2 is YSYEKL in the germline V gene. CDR3 length: 15 amino acids. Trimming took 3 bases from V and 6 from J, leaving 15 bases between them. CDR3 amino acids: CASSHPGVRGNEQFF. The CDR3, as DNA: TGCGCCAGCAGCCACCCAGGGGTTAGGGGCAATGAGCAGTTCTTC.

This clonotype appeared once. The chain joins TRBV11-2 to TRBJ1-2; D unclear. The CDR3 loop spans 14 amino acids. The germline gives CDR1 SGHAT, CDR2 FQNNGV. Trimming cost V 4 bases and J 4 bases, with 13 bases left between them. DNA of the CDR3: TGTGCCAGCAGCTGGAACGATTCCCTCTATGGCTACACCTTC. Amino acids: CASSWNDSLYGYTF.

The chain is built from TRBV7-2 and TRBJ1-2; D uncertain. The V gene lost 3 bases and the J gene lost 2 bases, with 10 bases spanning the gap. Germline CDR1 and CDR2: SGHTA and FQGNSA. This CDR3 contains 14 residues. In DNA, the CDR3 is TGTGCCAGCAGCTTTACCCGGGAGAACTATGGCTACACCTTC. It yields the protein CASSFTRENYGYTF.

The V call is TRBV6-5, the J call TRBJ2-2; no clear D. Looked up from germline, CDR1 is MNHEY and CDR2 is SVGAGI. This CDR3 spans 13 amino acids. The germline V and J ends were trimmed by 0 bases and 5 bases, with 4 bases remaining between them. The DNA of the CDR3 is TGTGCCAGCAGTTACTCGAGGACCGGGGAGCTGTTTTTT. Translated, it gives CASSYSRTGELFF.

V and J are TRBV6-1 and TRBJ2-3; D may correspond to TRBD1 or TRBD2 (6 bases each). This CDR3 is 16 amino acids long. Deletions cut 1 base from V and 6 bases from J, with 17 bases between. Germline CDR1 reads MNHNS; CDR2 reads SASEGT. Here the CDR3 DNA reads TGTGCCAGCAGTGAAGTGGGGGGCGTATTGGGGGATACGCAGTATTTT. It codes for CASSEVGGVLGDTQYF.

This chain links TRBV6-2 or TRBV6-3 with TRBJ2-1; D perhaps matches TRBD1 (5 bases). Trimming took 10 bases from V and 2 from J, leaving 9 bases between them. Germline V lookup: CDR1 MNHEY, CDR2 SVGEGT. The length of the CDR3 is 12 residues. In DNA, the CDR3 is TGTGCCACCGAAGGGGCCTACAATGAGCAGTTCTTC. Protein: CATEGAYNEQFF.

This clonotype turned up a few times. The chain has TRBV5-1 and TRBJ1-2, with 7 bases identical to TRBD1. CDR1 and CDR2 (germline): SGHRS, YFSETQ. V dropped 3 bases and J dropped 8; count of bases not matched to a gene: 16. The CDR3 is 16 amino acids. This chain's CDR3 is CASSSEADRQLGGYTF. The CDR3 region has the DNA TGCGCCAGCAGCTCCGAAGCGGACAGGCAGCTGGGGGGCTACACCTTC.

This clonotype was seen more than once but under ten times. The chain couples TRBV9 to TRBJ1-2; D is perhaps TRBD1 (5 bases). CDR1 is SGDLS, CDR2 YYNGEE, per germline. This CDR3 region has 15 residues. The germline V and J ends were trimmed by 0 bases and 3 bases, with 12 bases remaining between them. This CDR3 reads CASSVAGLGDYGYTF. The CDR3 DNA reads TGTGCCAGCAGCGTAGCTGGGTTAGGGGACTATGGCTACACCTTC.

This chain uses TRBV27 with TRBJ1-5; no clear D. Germline lookup yields CDR1 MNHEY and CDR2 SMNVEV (reference sequence). This CDR3 spans 14 amino acids. V shed 3 bases and J shed 5 bases, with 11 bases lying between them. Written as DNA, the CDR3 is TGTGCCAGCAGTTTGGGAGGATTTGATCAGCCCCAGCATTTT. This gives the protein CASSLGGFDQPQHF.